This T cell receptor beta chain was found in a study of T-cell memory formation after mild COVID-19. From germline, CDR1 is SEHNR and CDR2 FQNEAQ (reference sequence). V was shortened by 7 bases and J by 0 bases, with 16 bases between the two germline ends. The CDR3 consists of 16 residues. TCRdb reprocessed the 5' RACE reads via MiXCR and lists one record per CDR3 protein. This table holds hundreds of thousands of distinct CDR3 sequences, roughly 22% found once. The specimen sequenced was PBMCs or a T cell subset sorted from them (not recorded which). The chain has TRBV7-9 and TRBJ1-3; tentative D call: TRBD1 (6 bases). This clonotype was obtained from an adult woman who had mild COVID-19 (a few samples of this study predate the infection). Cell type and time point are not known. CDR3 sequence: CASNTAGALSGNTIYF. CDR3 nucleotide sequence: TGTGCCAGCAACACGGCGGGGGCCCTCTCTGGAAACACCATATATTTT. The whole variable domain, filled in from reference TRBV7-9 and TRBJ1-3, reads DTGVSQNPRHKITKRGQNVTFRCDPISEHNRLYWYRQTLGQGPEFLTYFQNEAQLEKSRLLSDRFSAERPKGSFSTLEIQRTEQGDSAMYLCASNTAGALSGNTIYFGEGSWLTVV.